The present T cell receptor (beta chain) was sequenced within a study of blood T cell repertoires in COVID-19. The CDR3 spans 14 residues. Germline-derived CDR1 and CDR2 are MNHEY and SMNVEV (reference sequence). Unmatched junction bases numbered 3, after V lost 4 bases and J lost 0 bases. Sequenced by immunoSEQ multiplex PCR; TCRdb stores in-frame clones only, minus some. The sample has 100,000 to 150,000 clones, 75% to 90% seen once; the top ten hold less than 30%. This clone appeared once. The source material was peripheral blood. The TCR sequence derives from a man aged 70 or older with active or convalescent COVID-19. The chain carries TRBV27 and TRBJ2-7; 7 bases align to TRBD2. The CDR3 coding sequence is TGTGCCAGCAGTTCGCAGCGGGACTCCTACGAGCAGTACTTC. Its translation: CASSSQRDSYEQYF.